The 32 T cell receptor beta chains below were found in one sample sequenced in a study of cytomegalovirus exposure and HLA in healthy donors. Vbeta (60) and Jbeta (13) primers were used in the PCR. Here immunoSEQ multiplex PCR was the method, and the copy in TCRdb shows in-frame clones only, minus some. There are 95,000 to 130,000 clones in the sample; 8.5% to 10% occur only once, and 3% to 3.5% lies in the top ten. Input material: PBMCs. The receptors stem from a young man in good health and CMV-seronegative.

The V call is TRBV2, the J call TRBJ2-7; D is perhaps TRBD1 (5 bases). The CDR3 sequence is 12 residues long. With 8 bases removed from V and 0 bases from J, the gap between germline ends came to 8 bases. Looked up from germline, CDR1 is SNHLY and CDR2 is FYNNEI. CDR3 nucleotides: TGTGCCAGCGGCACAGGCTCCTACGAGCAGTACTTC. Its protein is CASGTGSYEQYF.

This clone was observed a few times. The chain couples TRBV7-2 to TRBJ1-6; D remains ambiguous. Germline lookup yields CDR1 SGHTA and CDR2 FQGNSA. The CDR3 runs to 14 residues. The germline V and J ends were trimmed by 5 bases and 8 bases, with 13 bases remaining between them. The CDR3 is CASSRGEMHSPLHF. The CDR3 DNA follows: TGTGCCAGCAGCCGGGGAGAGATGCATTCACCCCTCCACTTT.

The J gene is TRBJ2-7, the V gene TRBV15, with 10 positions matching TRBD1. Per the germline V gene, CDR1 is LNHNV and CDR2 is YYDKDF (reference sequence). The J segment lost 7 bases and the V segment lost 3 bases, leaving 0 bases of the junction unmatched. The CDR3 is 12 amino acids. DNA for the CDR3: TGTGCCACCAGCAGGGACAGGGGGGAGCAGTACTTC. Translation gives CATSRDRGEQYF.

The chain combines TRBV6-1 with TRBJ1-5; D gene uncertain. Germline CDR1 is MNHNS and CDR2 is SASEGT. The CDR3 totals 13 residues. The V gene lost 7 bases and the J gene lost 7 bases, with 14 bases spanning the gap. CDR3 in DNA: TGTGCCAGCATTGGTGGGCGGGAGCAGCCCCAGCATTTT. Its protein is CASIGGREQPQHF.

This clone has a handful of counts. This chain connects TRBV28 to TRBJ2-5; 15 nucleotides align to TRBD2. The CDR3 loop spans 17 amino acids. From germline, CDR1 is MDHEN and CDR2 SYDVKM. Trimming removed 5 bases from V and 2 bases from J; junction bases left unmatched: 6. CDR3 protein: CASSASGLAGGQETQYF. DNA for the CDR3: TGTGCCAGCAGTGCCTCCGGACTAGCGGGGGGGCAAGAGACCCAGTACTTC.

This clone was seen more than once but under ten times. The chain joins TRBV5-6 to TRBJ1-1, with no clear D. Looked up from germline, CDR1 is SGHDT and CDR2 is YYEEEE. The CDR3 runs 16 residues. The V end was cut by 4 bases, the J end by 1 base, with 17 bases between. The CDR3 loop reads CASSPKGPTRNTEAFF. As DNA, the CDR3 is TGTGCCAGCAGCCCTAAAGGTCCGACTAGGAACACTGAAGCTTTCTTT.

This clone appeared a few times. The chain employs TRBV14 and TRBJ2-7; D is possibly TRBD2 (5 bases). This CDR3 is 13 amino acids long. Trimming left V 1 base short and J 5 bases short, with 9 bases between. Germline CDR1 and CDR2: SGHDN and FVKESK. DNA for the CDR3: TGTGCCAGCAGCCAAGTCGCAGCGGACGAGCAGTACTTC. As protein: CASSQVAADEQYF.

The chain carries TRBV30 and TRBJ2-5; possibly TRBD1 for D (6 bases). TRBJ2-7 matches the DNA end more closely, so the J call is doubtful. The CDR3 runs 14 residues. Germline-derived CDR1 and CDR2 are GTSNPN and SVGIG (reference sequence). The CDR3 region has the DNA TGTGCCTGGAGCCGGGATCAGGGGCCCTACGAGCAGTACTTC. Protein sequence: CAWSRDQGPYEQYF.

This rearrangement joins TRBV19 to TRBJ1-4; 7 nucleotides line up with TRBD1. CDR3 length equals 13 residues. V was pared by 10 bases and J by 5 bases, with 7 bases of the junction left unmatched. Germline CDR1 and CDR2: LNHDA and SQIVND (reference sequence). The CDR3 nucleotides are TGTGCCACAAACAGGGGTAGAAATGAAAAACTGTTTTTT. Protein: CATNRGRNEKLFF.

In this sample, this clone turned up a few times. V and J are TRBV27 and TRBJ1-6, with TRBD1 identical over 7 bases. J was trimmed by 10 bases and V by 5 bases; bases with no gene match: 8. Germline V gives CDR1 MNHEY, CDR2 SMNVEV (reference sequence). The CDR3 has 14 amino acids. In DNA form, the CDR3 reads TGTGCCAGCAGTCCGCAGACAGGGCGGTCACCCCTCCACTTT. As protein: CASSPQTGRSPLHF.

The chain is built from TRBV30 and TRBJ2-7, with D possibly matching TRBD2 (6 bases). From germline, CDR1 is GTSNPN and CDR2 SVGIG (reference sequence). The CDR3 is 15 residues long. V lost 3 bases to trimming and J lost 2 bases, with 17 bases between them. As DNA, the CDR3 is TGTGCCTGGAGGATCGTGGGGGGAATTCCCTACGAGCAGTACTTC. It encodes CAWRIVGGIPYEQYF.

To note about this clone: One end of the junction varies from germline; a read error may be responsible. The same CDR3 is also encoded by other DNA sequences in this sample. The genes are TRBV4-2 and TRBJ1-1; D may be TRBD1 (5 bases). Germline V lookup: CDR1 LGHNA, CDR2 YNFKEQ. The CDR3 loop spans 15 amino acids. The CDR3 spells CASSQGGGKDTEAFF. The CDR3 DNA reads as TGTGCCAGCAGCCAAGGGGGGGGGAAGGACACTGAGGCTTTCTTT.

Written as DNA, the CDR3 is TGCAGCGCCATACCAGTCCGGGGAACTGAAGCTTTCTTT. As protein: CSAIPVRGTEAFF. This chain uses TRBV29-1 with TRBJ1-1; D is ambiguous. Trimming removed 7 bases at V and 5 bases at J, with 17 bases between. The CDR3 runs to 13 residues. Germline CDR1 reads SQVTM; CDR2 reads ANQGSEA.

This clone was found a few times. The genes are TRBV30 and TRBJ1-1; TRBD1 matches 7 bases. V was clipped by 1 base and J by 4 bases; unmatched bases: 12. This CDR3 region has 16 residues. The germline V gene has CDR1 GTSNPN and CDR2 SVGIG (reference sequence). CDR3 amino acids: CAWSARPRTGGTEAFF. The CDR3 coding sequence is TGTGCCTGGAGTGCTCGCCCTCGGACAGGCGGCACTGAAGCTTTCTTT.

This clone was seen a handful of times. This chain connects TRBV2 to TRBJ2-1; 8 nucleotides agree with TRBD2. V shed 2 bases, J shed 1 base, and the junction held 1 base outside the gene matches. The CDR3 totals 15 residues. The germline CDR1 and CDR2 sequences are SNHLY and FYNNEI. DNA for the CDR3: TGTGCCAGCAGTGAAACGGGGGGGTCCTACAATGAGCAGTTCTTC. Its protein is CASSETGGSYNEQFF.

The gene calls are TRBV19 and TRBJ2-3, with TRBD1 matching over 7 bases. The CDR3 covers 14 residues. V lost 7 bases and J lost 2; bases outside the gene matches: 6. The germline V gene encodes CDR1 LNHDA and CDR2 SQIVND (reference sequence). CDR3 amino acids: CASMPGQTTDTQYF. Written as DNA, the CDR3 is TGTGCCAGTATGCCGGGACAGACCACAGATACGCAGTATTTT.

This clone was counted only a few times. The chain combines TRBV9 with TRBJ1-2, with a tentative D call TRBD1 (5 bases). The CDR3 totals 14 residues. Germline CDR1 and CDR2: SGDLS and YYNGEE. V lost 4 bases, J lost 4 bases, and 14 bases lay in between. The DNA of the CDR3 is TGTGCCAGCAGCCCGGGGGGGGAAAGCTATGGCTACACCTTC. This sequence encodes CASSPGGESYGYTF.

This clone turned up a few times. This chain connects TRBV28 to TRBJ1-2; 9 bases are shared with TRBD1. This CDR3 spans 14 amino acids. After removal of 5 bases from V and 2 bases from J, the junction contained 3 bases not matched to a gene. CDR1 MDHEN and CDR2 SYDVKM come from the germline V gene. The CDR3 protein is CASSRQGGNYGYTF. CDR3 DNA: TGTGCCAGCAGTCGACAGGGGGGGAACTATGGCTACACCTTC.

J is TRBJ2-7 and V is TRBV9; D unclear. CDR3 length equals 15 residues. CDR1 is SGDLS, CDR2 YYNGEE, per germline. The V end was cut by 2 bases, the J end by 6 bases, with 18 bases between. The CDR3 DNA sequence: TGTGCCAGCAGCGTTGCTCCCGACGACGGGTTCGAGCAGTACTTC. Amino acid sequence: CASSVAPDDGFEQYF.

The chain has TRBV6-1 and TRBJ2-7; D gene uncertain. Germline loops: CDR1 MNHNS, CDR2 SASEGT. V was shortened by 5 bases and J by 1 base, with 15 bases between the two germline ends. This CDR3 has 15 amino acids. CDR3 residues: CASSLRNRLSYEQYF. The DNA of the CDR3 is TGTGCCAGCAGTTTGAGGAACCGACTTTCCTACGAGCAGTACTTC.

Only a few counts were recorded for this clone. This chain connects TRBV2 to TRBJ1-5; D is unresolved. The CDR3 loop spans 15 amino acids. CDR1 is SNHLY, CDR2 FYNNEI, per germline. Trimming stripped 8 bases from V and 5 bases from J, with 19 bases between. As DNA, the CDR3 is TGTGCCAGCTCAGCGGGTGGGTTGAGTTATCAGCCCCAGCATTTT. Amino acid sequence: CASSAGGLSYQPQHF.

This clone was recorded a few times. This rearrangement joins TRBV30 to TRBJ2-5; tentative D call: TRBD2 (6 bases). This CDR3 is 15 amino acids long. Trimming removed 1 base at V and 4 bases at J, with 16 bases between. Germline CDR1 reads GTSNPN; CDR2 reads SVGIG (reference sequence). The CDR3 DNA sequence: TGTGCCTGGAGTGGGGTGGGAGGTAGTAGAGAGACCCAGTACTTC. Translation: CAWSGVGGSRETQYF.

This clone showed up just a few times. This chain links TRBV13 with TRBJ2-7; 10 bases agree with TRBD1. Germline CDR1 reads PRHDT; CDR2 reads FYEKMQ (reference sequence). The length of the CDR3 is 16 residues. V lost 5 bases to trimming and J lost 6 bases; unmatched junction nucleotides: 13. This chain's CDR3 is CASSTRAGTGVFEQYF. The CDR3 nucleotides read TGTGCCAGCAGCACCAGAGCCGGGACAGGGGTCTTCGAGCAGTACTTC.

The CDR3 region is CASSPRTGAVELFF. The CDR3 coding sequence is TGTGCCAGCTCACCAAGGACAGGTGCAGTGGAACTGTTTTTT. The gene calls are TRBV18 and TRBJ1-4; 7 bases are shared with TRBD1. Germline V gene lookup returns CDR1 KGHSH and CDR2 LQKENI. The CDR3 runs 14 residues. The junction had 9 bases not matched to a gene; V was cut back by 2 bases and J by 12 bases.

V and J are TRBV7-9 and TRBJ2-1; tentatively, D is TRBD2 (7 bases). The V gene lost 2 bases and the J gene lost 6 bases, with 17 bases spanning the gap. This CDR3 is built from 16 residues. Per the germline V gene, CDR1 is SEHNR and CDR2 is FQNEAQ (reference sequence). This CDR3 is CASSLKGGAVSNEQFF. The DNA for the CDR3 is TGTGCCAGCAGCTTAAAAGGGGGGGCGGTTTCCAATGAGCAGTTCTTC. Full variable domain (remainder filled in from reference TRBV7-9 and TRBJ2-1): DTGVSQNPRHKITKRGQNVTFRCDPISEHNRLYWYRQTLGQGPEFLTYFQNEAQLEKSRLLSDRFSAERPKGSFSTLEIQRTEQGDSAMYLCASSLKGGAVSNEQFFGPGTRLTVL.

This clone has just a few counts. This sequence joins TRBV28 and TRBJ2-7; 9 nucleotides line up with TRBD1. With 3 bases clipped from V and 0 bases from J, the junction kept 6 bases outside the gene matches. From germline, CDR1 is MDHEN and CDR2 SYDVKM. There are 16 residues in the CDR3. CDR3 in amino acids: CASSLWTGEFSYEQYF. For the CDR3, the DNA is TGTGCCAGCAGTTTGTGGACAGGGGAGTTCTCCTACGAGCAGTACTTC.

This clone was observed a few times. The chain carries TRBV2 and TRBJ1-4; no definite D call. CDR3 length: 15 residues. Deletions cut 3 bases from V and 4 bases from J, with 12 bases between. CDR1 is SNHLY, CDR2 FYNNEI, per germline. CDR3 bases: TGTGCCAGCAGTGAGAGAAGGAGGGATAATGAAAAACTGTTTTTT. Its translation: CASSERRRDNEKLFF.

There are a few counts of this clone. The chain carries TRBV30 and TRBJ1-3; 8 bases map to TRBD1. Germline V gene sequence: CDR1 GTSNPN, CDR2 SVGIG (reference sequence). J gave up 4 bases and V 3 bases, and 11 bases lay outside the gene matches. The CDR3 spans 16 residues. CDR3 sequence (DNA): TGTGCCTGGAGGACGACAGGGGAGGTGCGGGGAAACACCATATATTTT. As protein: CAWRTTGEVRGNTIYF.

This clone was observed a handful of times. This chain uses TRBV5-1 with TRBJ2-4; no clear D. Looked up from germline, CDR1 is SGHRS and CDR2 is YFSETQ. Trimming stripped 0 bases from V and 7 bases from J, with 11 bases between. CDR3 length: 14 residues. The CDR3 coding sequence is TGCGCCAGCAGCTTGGGGAGTGAAACGAACATTCAGTACTTC. Amino acid sequence: CASSLGSETNIQYF.

The rearrangement joins TRBV27 to TRBJ2-5; the D gene is possibly TRBD2 (6 bases). Trimming removed 5 bases from V and 4 bases from J, with 14 bases in between. Germline CDR1 reads MNHEY; CDR2 reads SMNVEV (reference sequence). The CDR3 is 14 residues long. For the CDR3, the DNA is TGTGCCAGCAGTCCCCAGGGAGGTCCAGAGACCCAGTACTTC. It codes for CASSPQGGPETQYF.

CDR3 bases: TGTGCCAGCAGCCTCGGGACAGCTCTTACCGGGGGCAAAAACATTCAGTACTTC. It yields the protein CASSLGTALTGGKNIQYF. The chain has TRBV5-4 and TRBJ2-4; maybe TRBD1 (7 bases). CDR3 size: 18 residues. CDR1 is SGHNT, CDR2 YYREEE, per germline (reference sequence). V shed 4 bases and J shed 3 bases, with 23 bases lying between them.

V and J are TRBV5-1 and TRBJ2-7, with unresolved D. Per the germline V gene, CDR1 is SGHRS and CDR2 is YFSETQ. V gave up 4 bases and J gave up 1 base, with 9 bases separating them. The CDR3 runs to 13 residues. CDR3 in amino acids: CASSPESSYEQYF. CDR3 nucleotides: TGCGCCAGCAGCCCAGAAAGTTCCTACGAGCAGTACTTC.